This passage covers 2 T cell receptor beta chains from one sample sequenced in a study of blood T cell repertoires in COVID-19. Profiled with immunoSEQ multiplex PCR; TCRdb holds only in-frame clones, not every one. The sample yields approximately 270,000 clones, roughly 89% seen once. Sequences were obtained from peripheral blood. These receptor sequences come from a man over 45 with acute or convalescent COVID-19.

The gene calls are TRBV9 and TRBJ1-2, with a weak D call TRBD1 (5 bases). Germline CDR1 reads SGDLS; CDR2 reads YYNGEE. Trimming took off 6 bases at V and 0 bases at J, with 9 bases between the two ends. The CDR3 covers 13 residues. CDR3 region: CASTAQANYGYTF. The CDR3 DNA reads TGTGCCAGCACCGCACAGGCTAACTATGGCTACACCTTC.

This chain uses TRBV6-6 with TRBJ2-5; 8 positions match TRBD1. The ends lost 8 bases at V and 3 bases at J; junction bases unmatched: 11. This CDR3 comprises 15 residues. CDR1 and CDR2 (germline): MNHNY, SVGAGI (reference sequence). CDR3 region: CASSSYHRGKETQYF. In nucleotides, the CDR3 is TGTGCCAGCTCCAGTTATCACAGGGGGAAAGAGACCCAGTACTTC.